This TCR beta chain was found in a study of tumor-infiltrating lymphocytes in oesophageal squamous cell carcinoma. Germline CDR1 reads SEHNR; CDR2 reads FQNEAQ (reference sequence). The length of the CDR3 is 12 residues. TCRdb processed the PCR reads anew with MiXCR; each CDR3 protein has one entry. The sample includes around 22,000 distinct CDR3 sequences, approximately 34% seen only once; the top ten take 15% to 20%. This receptor was taken from a female donor with esophageal squamous cell carcinoma. Sequences were obtained from esophageal tumor tissue. The rearrangement joins TRBV7-9 to TRBJ2-4; weak D call: TRBD2 (5 bases). The J call may be in error: the DNA end matches TRBJ2-1 better. CDR3 sequence (DNA): TGTGCCAGCAGCTCGGACTCTTACGAGCAGTTCTTC. Translated: CASSSDSYEQFF.